Here is one T cell receptor beta chain with its context. Its antigen is currently unknown. The study ran its PCR with 60 Vbeta and 13 Jbeta primers. This table comes from immunoSEQ multiplex PCR, and its TCRdb copy is limited to in-frame clones, with some not included. The profile covers roughly 120,000 clones, with approximately 15% appearing a single time and 1.9% taken by the ten largest. The record originates from a study of cytomegalovirus exposure and HLA in healthy donors. On the study more broadly: Researchers found that approximately 80% of 350 to 500 genotyped donors fell within the Caucasian-associated ancestry cluster.

Findings and limits, study-wide: Most of the TCR beta V segments (in an earlier analysis) were productive either about 87% or about 30% of the time. From TCR beta sequences, most subjects' HLA-A and HLA-B alleles were reportedly predicted accurately.

The receptor was isolated from a woman aged 18-35 years in good health and CMV-seronegative. Sequenced: PBMCs.

The CDR3: CASSLPLAVTDTQYF. The CDR3, as DNA: TGTGCCAGCAGCTTGCCACTAGCGGTCACAGATACGCAGTATTTT. The J gene is TRBJ2-3, the V gene TRBV5-5, with 8 bases matching TRBD2. The V and J ends lost 1 base and 2 bases, in that order; junction bases with no gene match: 3. The CDR3 totals 15 residues. CDR1 is SGHKS and CDR2 is YYEKEE in the germline V gene (reference sequence).